Included here is one T cell receptor beta chain sequence, with context. No antigen is known for it. One end of the junction is discordant with germline, which a read error may explain. The sample belongs to a study of T cell repertoires in cytomegalovirus infection. The CDR3 spans 15 residues. Germline-derived CDR1 and CDR2 are SGHNT and YENEEA. TCRdb fed the reads into MiXCR, producing one record per CDR3 protein. The data hold around 300,000 distinct CDR3 sequences, with roughly 25% observed a single time. This clonotype was sampled from a human donor in good health (CMV status not recorded). Some clones in this sample may be carry-over from other donors' samples. Sequences were derived from cultured PBMCs, sampled from culture after CMV antigen stimulation. The V gene is TRBV11-3, the J gene TRBJ2-1; D unresolved. Here the CDR3 DNA reads TGTGCCAGCAGCTCCGTACCCACCCTTTACACTGAGCAGTTCTTC. Protein product: CASSSVPTLYTEQFF.